This T cell receptor (beta chain) originates from a study of T cell repertoires in cytomegalovirus infection. The wider study: Epitope selection comprised recently identified HLA-C-restricted CMV epitopes and well-studied HLA-B-restricted CMV epitopes. Through public TCR beta signatures, both CMV infection and matching HLA type were indicated.

Trimming left V 3 bases short and J 5 bases short, with 13 bases between. Germline lookup yields CDR1 MDHEN and CDR2 SYDVKM. The CDR3 length is 14 residues. Study outcomes and limitations: Public TCR beta family frequency separated CMV-and-HLA carriers, including in an independent cohort. Predominance within the ex vivo response was attributable to HLA-C-restricted CMV-specific TCR beta clonotypes.

TCRdb re-called the reads with MiXCR, one entry per CDR3 protein. This sample yields roughly 500,000 distinct CDR3 sequences, of which about 42% are seen a single time; around 44% belongs to the top ten. Regarding this clonotype: Its cognate antigen is unknown.

This receptor was identified in a human donor in good health (CMV status not recorded). Some clones in this sample may be carry-over from other donors' samples. V gene TRBV28 combines with J gene TRBJ2-5; D remains ambiguous. The sequences come from cultured PBMCs, collected from culture after CMV antigen stimulation. The CDR3 bases are TGTGCCAGCAGTTTGTTGGCATTATGGGAGACCCAGTACTTC. Translated: CASSLLALWETQYF.